A single sample gave rise to the 3 T cell receptor beta chains below, sequenced in a study of a mutant IDH1 vaccine in newly diagnosed glioma (dated by TCRdb to the early 2020s). Antigens of these TCRs are unknown. The label giving this sample's time point can be read as: week 23, last vaccination. Every vaccine dose consisted of 300 ug of a 20-mer mutant IDH1 peptide in Montanide, administered subcutaneously together with topical imiquimod. The library relied on the immunoSEQ multiplex PCR assay. TCRdb's version of the immuneACCESS table is confined to in-frame rearrangements and falls short of the full clone set. An unresolved V gene accounts for under half of the shortfall where checked; the remainder is of unknown origin. Present in this sample are 25,000 to 30,000 clones, roughly 80% of which were seen just once. Clones ranked in the top ten supply around a sixth of the sample. Sequenced here: PBMCs, sampled from a glioma patient whose treatment included an IDH1 peptide vaccine. These receptors were collected from a woman aged 25 to 39 with glioma.

This chain links TRBV19 with TRBJ1-1; possibly TRBD1 for D (6 bases). V shed 8 bases and J shed 4 bases, with 14 bases lying between them. The CDR3 spans 13 residues. CDR1 and CDR2 from the germline V gene are LNHDA and SQIVND (reference sequence). In nucleotides, the CDR3 is TGTGCCAGTGCCGGGACAACCTCCACTGAAGCTTTCTTT. Amino acid sequence: CASAGTTSTEAFF.

This rearrangement joins TRBV5-5 to TRBJ1-5; 8 bases map to TRBD1. Trimming at V came to 3 bases and at J to 7 bases, leaving 6 bases not matched to a gene. Germline V CDR1 and CDR2: SGHKS, YYEKEE (reference sequence). The CDR3 has 14 amino acids. CDR3 nucleotide sequence: TGTGCCAGCAGCTCGTCAGGGGGCCAGCAGCCCCAGCATTTT. The encoded protein is CASSSSGGQQPQHF.

The rearrangement joins TRBV13 to TRBJ2-1; 15 bases agree with TRBD2. With 5 bases clipped from V and 6 bases from J, the junction kept 5 bases outside the gene matches. The germline gives CDR1 PRHDT, CDR2 FYEKMQ (reference sequence). CDR3 length: 16 amino acids. The DNA for the CDR3 is TGTGCCAGCAGCCCTCAGGGACTAGCGGGGGGCAATGAGCAGTTCTTC. This encodes CASSPQGLAGGNEQFF.